This T cell receptor (beta chain) was captured in a study of shared clonotypes between healthy human individuals. Overall study findings and caveats: Clonotypes not shared had lower generation probabilities than those common to all four donors.

Notes on this clone: The antigen remains unidentified.

Trimming left V 2 bases short and J 6 bases short, with 20 bases between. In germline, CDR1 is GTSNPN, CDR2 SVGIG (reference sequence). This CDR3 is built from 15 residues. In the original processing: ImmunoSEQ output held junction-only sequences without quality scores, so filtering differed. Only in-frame clones appear in the TCRdb table, and some are missing; sequencing was by immunoSEQ multiplex PCR. V and J calls and clone size come straight from that table; D and trimming were deduced from the DNA. The sample lists under 2,500,000 clones, 95% occurring once. The clonotype originates from a young man in good health. Sequenced sample: naive CD4+ T cells sorted from blood. Documented subset: CD45RA+ positively selected. The chain employs TRBV30 and TRBJ2-7, with D perhaps TRBD2 (6 bases). The CDR3 is CAWSLVRDGGPEQYF. The CDR3 DNA follows: TGTGCCTGGAGTTTAGTCCGGGACGGGGGACCCGAGCAGTACTTC.